Described below is a single T cell receptor (beta chain) sequence and its context. Its antigen is unknown. Within one base of it there is no much larger clone, and no base qualities were kept. The sample is drawn from a study. The cysteine opens and the phenylalanine closes a CDR3 of 12 amino acids. Solely the CDR3 DNA is kept, with 36 bases framed from the first base. Trimming costs V 8 bases and J 2 bases, and their ends lie 9 bases apart. Based on the germline V gene, the CDR1 and CDR2 sequences are MDHEN and SYDVKM. Sequencer: Illumina MiSeq. The public reads were run again by TCRdb, first through fastp at Q25 and then through MiXCR, and only productive beta chains were kept. Each entry is one CDR3 protein sequence, shown with its most common DNA and genes. The sample profile shows roughly 4,500 distinct CDR3 sequences; 8.1% of them were found once. In total, the top ten clones hold roughly 9% of the sample.

Specimen: CD4+ T cells from synovial fluid. The TCR originated in a human donor with rheumatoid arthritis. The chain employs TRBV28 and TRBJ1-2, with no D gene named confidently. The CDR3 protein sequence reads: CASLDPNYGYTF. The DNA reads TGTGCCAGCCTCGATCCGAACTATGGCTACACCTTC.